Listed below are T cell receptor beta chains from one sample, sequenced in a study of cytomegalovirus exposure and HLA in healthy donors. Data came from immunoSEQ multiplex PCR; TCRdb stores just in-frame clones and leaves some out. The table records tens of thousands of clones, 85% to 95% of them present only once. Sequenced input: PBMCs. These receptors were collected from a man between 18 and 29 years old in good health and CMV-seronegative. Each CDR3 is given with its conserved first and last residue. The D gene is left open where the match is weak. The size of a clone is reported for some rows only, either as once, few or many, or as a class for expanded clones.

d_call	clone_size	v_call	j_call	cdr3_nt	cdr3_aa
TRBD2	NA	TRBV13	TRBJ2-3	TGTGCCAGCAGCGTGACGGTAACCGGGACTAGCGGCACAGATACGCAGTATTTT	CASSVTVTGTSGTDTQYF
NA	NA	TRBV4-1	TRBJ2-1	TGCGCCAGCAGCCCCGGACTGAGTGGGTCCTACAATGAGCAGTTCTTC	CASSPGLSGSYNEQFF
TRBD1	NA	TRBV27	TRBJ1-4	TGTGCCAGCACCTCGGGACAGGGCAATGAAAAACTGTTTTTT	CASTSGQGNEKLFF
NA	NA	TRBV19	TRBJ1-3	TGTGCCAGTAGTATAGGAACGGTCTCTGGAAACACCATATATTTT	CASSIGTVSGNTIYF
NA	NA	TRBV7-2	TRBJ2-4	TGTGCCAGCAGCCCCAATCAGGCCAAAAACATTCAGTACTTC	CASSPNQAKNIQYF
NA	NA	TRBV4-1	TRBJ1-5	TGCGCCAGCAGCCAAGACTCCGGTCAGCCCCAGCATTTT	CASSQDSGQPQHF
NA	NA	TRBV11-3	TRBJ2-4	TGTGCCAGCAGCACCCAAACAGGGACGGGTGCGAAAAACATTCAGTACTTC	CASSTQTGTGAKNIQYF
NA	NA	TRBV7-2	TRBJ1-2	TGTGCCAGCAGCTTAGACTCCTTGTATGGCTACACCTTC	CASSLDSLYGYTF
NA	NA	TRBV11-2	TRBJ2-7	TGTGCCAGCAGCCCCTCTTACGAGCAGTACTTC	CASSPSYEQYF
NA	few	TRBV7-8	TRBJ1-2	TGTGCCAGCAGCTTAGTGTTCAGGGCAGGGACTAACTATGGCTACACCTTC	CASSLVFRAGTNYGYTF
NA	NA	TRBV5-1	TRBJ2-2	TGCGCCAGCAGCTTCCGAACCGGCGGGGAGCTGTTTTTT	CASSFRTGGELFF
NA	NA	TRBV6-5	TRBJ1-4	TGTGCCAGCAGTTATTTAGCGGGGAATGAAAAACTGTTTTTT	CASSYLAGNEKLFF
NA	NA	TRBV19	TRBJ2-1	TGTGCCAGTAGCGGCGGAATCCAGTTCTTC	CASSGGIQFF
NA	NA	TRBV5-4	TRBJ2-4	TGTGCCAGCAGCCCCGCCCAATCTACCCTAGCCAAAAACATTCAGTACTTC	CASSPAQSTLAKNIQYF
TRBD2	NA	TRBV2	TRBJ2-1	TGTGCCAGCAGTCGGACTAGCGGGAGTATCAGGGAGCAGTTCTTC	CASSRTSGSIREQFF
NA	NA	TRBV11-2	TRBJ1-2	TGTGCCAGCAGCTTAGAAGCGGCTGTTTTCTATGGCTACACCTTC	CASSLEAAVFYGYTF
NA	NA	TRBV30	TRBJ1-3	TGTGCCTGGAGTGCAGGGGCTGGAAACACCATATATTTT	CAWSAGAGNTIYF
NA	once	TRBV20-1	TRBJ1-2	TGCAGTGCTGGCCGGGAAGATAGCTACACCTTC	CSAGREDSYTF
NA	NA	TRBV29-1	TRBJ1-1	TGCAGCGGCGGTACTGAAGCTTTCTTT	CSGGTEAFF
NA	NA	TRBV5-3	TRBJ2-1	TGTGCCAGAAGCTTGGGGGCTCACAATGAGCAGTTCTTC	CARSLGAHNEQFF
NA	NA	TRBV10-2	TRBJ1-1	TGCGCCAGCAGTGAGACGAATCGAGGGAGCACTGAAGCTTTCTTT	CASSETNRGSTEAFF
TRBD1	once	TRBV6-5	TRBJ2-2	TGTGCCAGCAGTTCCGCCGGGACAGGGGTCACCGGGGAGCTGTTTTTT	CASSSAGTGVTGELFF
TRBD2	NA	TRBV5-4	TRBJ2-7	TGTGCCAGCGGTCAGGGAGCGGGGGGGAGCTCCTACGAGCAGTACTTC	CASGQGAGGSSYEQYF
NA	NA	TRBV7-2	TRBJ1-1	TGTGCCAGCAGCTCTAGGGGTCCCACTGAAGCTTTCTTT	CASSSRGPTEAFF
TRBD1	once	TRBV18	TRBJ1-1	TGTGCCAGCTCACCAGAGGACAGGGGCTACACTGAAGCTTTCTTT	CASSPEDRGYTEAFF
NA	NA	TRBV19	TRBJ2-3	TGTGCCAGTAACAGGGGACTTGCGACAGATACGCAGTATTTT	CASNRGLATDTQYF
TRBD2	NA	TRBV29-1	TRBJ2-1	TGCAGCGTTGCTAAAGGGGGCGGGGGGGGTGAGCAGTTCTTC	CSVAKGGGGGEQFF
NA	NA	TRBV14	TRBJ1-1	TGTGCCAGCAGCCTTCTTCAGGGGAACACTGAAGCTTTCTTT	CASSLLQGNTEAFF